The 5 T cell receptor beta chains below come from one sample, sequenced in a study of cytomegalovirus exposure and HLA in healthy donors. A multiplex PCR was run with 60 Vbeta primers and 13 Jbeta primers. Some clones are missing from TCRdb's copy, which holds only in-frame ones; the method was immunoSEQ multiplex PCR. The data hold around 180,000 clones, with around four fifths observed a single time. The sequenced sample was PBMCs. These TCRs come from a woman in her 30s in good health and CMV-seropositive.

This clone appeared once. J is TRBJ1-1 and V is TRBV18, with 7 nucleotides matching TRBD1. Germline V CDR1 and CDR2: KGHSH, LQKENI. The length of the CDR3 is 17 residues. Trimming removed 3 bases from V and 3 bases from J; junction bases left unmatched: 13. The CDR3 DNA is TGTGCCAGCTCACCCCGCCAACAGGGGACCAAACACACTGAAGCTTTCTTT. Protein: CASSPRQQGTKHTEAFF.

This chain uses TRBV19 with TRBJ1-1, with D possibly TRBD1 on 6 matching bases. The CDR3 is 12 amino acids. V was clipped by 11 bases and J by 3 bases, with 13 bases between them. CDR1 is LNHDA and CDR2 is SQIVND in the germline V gene (reference sequence). CDR3 residues: CAVEGVYTEAFF. CDR3 coding DNA: TGTGCCGTAGAGGGGGTCTACACTGAAGCTTTCTTT. Using reference TRBV19 and TRBJ1-1 for the parts outside the CDR3, the full variable domain is DGGITQSPKYLFRKEGQNVTLSCEQNLNHDAMYWYRQDPGQGLRLIYYSQIVNDFQKGDIAEGYSVSREKKESFPLTVTSAQKNPTAFYLCAVEGVYTEAFFGQGTRLTVV.

V gene TRBV28 combines with J gene TRBJ2-3; 7 bases map to TRBD1. V gave up 3 bases and J gave up 5 bases; unmatched junction bases: 8. The length of the CDR3 is 15 residues. Germline assignment: CDR1 MDHEN and CDR2 SYDVKM. In DNA form, the CDR3 reads TGTGCCAGCAGTTTTATTGACAGGGAAGGAGATACGCAGTATTTT. Its protein is CASSFIDREGDTQYF.

The chain couples TRBV28 to TRBJ2-7; D is possibly TRBD2 (5 bases). Germline V gene data show CDR1 as MDHEN and CDR2 as SYDVKM. The CDR3 is made up of 13 amino acids. Between the trimmed V and J ends, which lost 3 bases and 6 bases, there was a span of 12 bases. CDR3: CASSLGRSGEQYF. The DNA of the CDR3 is TGTGCCAGCAGTTTGGGGAGATCCGGCGAGCAGTACTTC.

This chain links TRBV27 with TRBJ1-5; a possible D gene is TRBD1 (6 bases). V was pared by 3 bases and J by 4 bases, with 13 bases between. The germline CDR1 and CDR2 sequences are MNHEY and SMNVEV (reference sequence). The CDR3 loop spans 15 amino acids. This CDR3 is CASSLFGQSNQPQHF. The DNA for the CDR3 is TGTGCCAGCAGTTTGTTTGGACAGAGTAATCAGCCCCAGCATTTT.